This TCR beta chain originates from a study of response to subunit inactivated influenza vaccine. Germline loops: CDR1 SQVTM, CDR2 ANQGSEA. The length of the CDR3 is 17 residues. V lost 0 bases and J lost 0, with 12 bases in between. Study observations and caveats: Seasonal influenza vaccination, on each occasion, was suggested by the authors to recruit few new T cells.

TCRdb recomputed calls from the RT-PCR reads with MiXCR, one row per CDR3 protein. The sample yields around 650,000 distinct CDR3 sequences, approximately 14% seen once. In the case of this clonotype: As yet, its antigen is unknown.

The chain carries TRBV29-1 and TRBJ2-6; perhaps TRBD1 as D (5 bases). The source of this sequence is a man between 45 and 60 years old who received an inactivated influenza vaccine. The material sequenced was PBMCs from blood, taken about 11 days after vaccination. As DNA, the CDR3 is TGCAGCGTTGAAGATCTTGGGGCAGCCTCTGGGGCCAACGTCCTGACTTTC. This gives the protein CSVEDLGAASGANVLTF.